This T cell receptor beta chain was identified in a study of breast tumors, draining lymph nodes, adjacent tissues. CDR3 length equals 17 residues. V was clipped by 5 bases and J by 5 bases; unmatched bases: 12. Looked up from germline, CDR1 is MNHNY and CDR2 is SVGAGI (reference sequence). On this clonotype itself: This clone may be a read error of a much larger clone one base away.

TCRdb recomputed calls from the multiplex PCR reads with MiXCR, one row per CDR3 protein. Here the sample spans about 230,000 distinct CDR3 sequences, less than 40% being singletons. Axillary draining lymph nodes of breast cancer patients supplied the node samples. The sequence derives from a female donor with breast cancer. Some clones in this sample may be carry-over from other donors' samples. Sequenced input: axillary lymph node tissue. The rearrangement links TRBV6-6 to TRBJ1-4; 9 nucleotides align to TRBD1. The DNA of the CDR3 is TGTGCCAGCAGTCTCGGCGGGACAGGGTATAGAAATGAAAAACTGTTTTTT. It specifies CASSLGGTGYRNEKLFF.